The 24 T cell receptor beta chains listed next were all sequenced from one sample in a study of T-cell reconstitution after alpha-beta-depleted transplantation in children. Researchers prepared the TCRbeta library using unique molecular identifiers, the study reports. TCRdb re-called the PCR reads through MiXCR, storing one row per CDR3 protein. The sample lists hundreds of thousands of distinct CDR3 sequences, more than 10% occurring once. Source: PBMCs from the stem cell graft donor, taken from the stem cell graft. These TCRs come from a human donor who donated a stem cell graft to a child with acute lymphoblastic leukemia.

In this sample, this clonotype turned up many times. The CDR3 protein is CASSQDYRTHTF. DNA of the CDR3: TGTGCCAGCAGCCAAGATTATAGGACCCACACCTTC. The V and J genes are TRBV4-2 and TRBJ1-2; D remains ambiguous. The V end was cut by 0 bases, the J end by 12 bases, with 11 bases between. The CDR3 has 12 amino acids. Germline V CDR1 and CDR2: LGHNA, YNFKEQ.

The chain joins TRBV7-2 to TRBJ1-2; D remains ambiguous. The CDR3 is 13 amino acids. Trimming removed 5 bases at V and 4 bases at J, with 11 bases between. Germline assignment: CDR1 SGHTA and CDR2 FQGNSA. The DNA of the CDR3 is TGTGCCAGCAGCGAAAGGGCTGGCTATGGCTACACCTTC. Translated: CASSERAGYGYTF.

This clonotype was counted ten times or more. One junction end disagrees with the germline gene, perhaps due to a read error. The rearrangement joins TRBV12-3 or TRBV12-4 to TRBJ2-5; D is uncertain. There are 11 residues in the CDR3. The CDR3 bases are TGTGCCAGCAGTTTAGTAGGTGCCCGGCGGTTC. Amino acid sequence: CASSLVGARRF.

At least ten counts were recorded for this clonotype. The chain joins TRBV20-1 to TRBJ1-5; TRBD1 might be the D (6 bases). With 6 bases removed from V and 7 bases from J, the gap between germline ends came to 19 bases. The germline gives CDR1 DFQATT, CDR2 SNEGSKA (reference sequence). The CDR3 covers 14 residues. The CDR3 region is CSAPRGGRGQPQHF. Written as DNA, the CDR3 is TGCAGTGCCCCCCGTGGGGGGCGCGGACAGCCCCAGCATTTT.

The CDR3 spells CASSLASDSFFEQYF. Written as DNA, the CDR3 is TGTGCCAGCAGCTTAGCCTCAGACTCCTTTTTCGAGCAGTACTTC. This chain joins TRBV7-2 and TRBJ2-7; D gene unclear. CDR1 is SGHTA, CDR2 FQGNSA, per germline. The CDR3 totals 15 residues. Deletions cut 0 bases from V and 6 bases from J, with 15 bases between.

This clonotype was seen ten or more times. Written as DNA, the CDR3 is TGTGCCAGCAGCCGGAACGTCAGGGACAGCGTCACTGAAGCTTTCTTT. It codes for CASSRNVRDSVTEAFF. V gene TRBV11-2 combines with J gene TRBJ1-1; 7 nucleotides line up with TRBD1. The CDR3 is 16 amino acids. Germline V gene sequence: CDR1 SGHAT, CDR2 FQNNGV. The V segment lost 5 bases and the J segment 4 bases; nucleotides outside the gene matches: 13.

This clonotype was seen repeatedly, ten times or more. V and J are TRBV6-2 or TRBV6-3 and TRBJ2-3; D may be TRBD2 (5 bases). The ends were cut back, 6 bases at V and 6 bases at J, with 22 bases in the middle. Per the germline V gene, CDR1 is MNHEY and CDR2 is SVGEGT. This CDR3 contains 16 residues. Here the CDR3 reads CASSRRGGGSEDTQYF. Here the CDR3 DNA reads TGTGCCAGCAGCCGCCGCGGAGGCGGAAGCGAGGATACGCAGTATTTT.

Turning to this clonotype: Possible read error: a much larger clone is one base away. This chain links TRBV7-9 with TRBJ2-7; D call uncertain. The length of the CDR3 is 14 residues. V was trimmed by 9 bases and J by 3 bases, leaving 18 bases between them. In germline, CDR1 is SEHNR, CDR2 FQNEAQ (reference sequence). CDR3 amino acids: CARSPGVSYYEQYF. The DNA for the CDR3 is TGTGCCAGGAGCCCGGGCGTCAGTTACTACGAGCAGTACTTC.

The chain recombines TRBV27 with TRBJ1-4, with D hard to call. Germline loops: CDR1 MNHEY, CDR2 SMNVEV (reference sequence). The CDR3 extends over 17 amino acids. Trimming shortened V by 0 bases and J by 3 bases, and 14 bases separated the two germline ends. DNA for the CDR3: TGTGCCAGCAGTTTATCACTTCGCCCTGGGGCTAATGAAAAACTGTTTTTT. It codes for CASSLSLRPGANEKLFF.

At least ten counts were recorded for this clonotype. The gene calls are TRBV25-1 and TRBJ1-4; TRBD1 agrees at 7 bases. The CDR3 is 15 amino acids. J lost 5 bases, V lost 3 bases, and 6 bases had no gene match. Germline-derived CDR1 and CDR2 are MGHDK and SYGVNS. CDR3 DNA: TGTGCCAGCAGTGACACCGGGACAGAGAATGAAAAACTGTTTTTT. This codes for CASSDTGTENEKLFF.

This clonotype was counted ten times or more. The rearrangement joins TRBV14 to TRBJ2-3; 10 positions match TRBD2. The CDR3 contains 16 residues. Trimming at V came to 3 bases and at J to 5 bases, leaving 8 bases not matched to a gene. Germline CDR1 and CDR2: SGHDN and FVKESK. The CDR3 is CASSQGLAPRRDTQYF. Written as DNA, the CDR3 is TGTGCCAGCAGCCAGGGACTAGCGCCCAGACGAGATACGCAGTATTTT.

This clonotype was seen at least ten times. The V call is TRBV5-1, the J call TRBJ2-3, with TRBD2 as a possible D gene (6 bases). V gave up 1 base and J gave up 2 bases, with 26 bases separating them. This CDR3 comprises 20 residues. The germline V gene has CDR1 SGHRS and CDR2 YFSETQ. The CDR3 DNA sequence: TGCGCCAGCAGCTTGAGGGCAGGGTCCCAAATCGGAGGGATCACAGATACGCAGTATTTT. This codes for CASSLRAGSQIGGITDTQYF.

As concerns this clonotype: This may stem from a read error, because a much larger clone lies one nucleotide away. The rearrangement links TRBV10-2 to TRBJ1-5, with D maybe TRBD1 (6 bases). Per the germline V gene, CDR1 is WSHSY and CDR2 is SAAADI. Deletions cut 6 bases from V and 5 bases from J, with 17 bases between. CDR3 length: 15 amino acids. DNA for the CDR3: TGCGCCAGCAGAGAGGCCGGGGGCCTGCATCAGCCCCAGCATTTT. It codes for CASREAGGLHQPQHF.

This rearrangement joins TRBV6-1 to TRBJ1-2, with TRBD1 identical over 7 bases. J gave up 7 bases and V 6 bases, and 11 bases lay outside the gene matches. Germline V CDR1 and CDR2: MNHNS, SASEGT. The CDR3 is made up of 14 amino acids. CDR3 nucleotide sequence: TGTGCCAGCAGCCCCAGGGGGGGGTTGGTTGGCTACACCTTC. It specifies CASSPRGGLVGYTF.

This clonotype was seen many times. This chain joins TRBV9 and TRBJ1-2; tentatively, D is TRBD1 (5 bases). Germline V gene lookup returns CDR1 SGDLS and CDR2 YYNGEE. There are 14 residues in the CDR3. V was trimmed by 4 bases and J by 4 bases, leaving 14 bases between them. CDR3 in amino acids: CASSLSGGTYGYTF. For the CDR3, the DNA is TGTGCCAGCAGCCTAAGTGGGGGGACCTATGGCTACACCTTC.

Many counts were recorded for this clonotype. The chain joins TRBV29-1 to TRBJ2-1, with D maybe TRBD1 (5 bases). This CDR3 has 13 residues. V gave up 5 bases and J gave up 1 base, with 9 bases separating them. The germline V gene has CDR1 SQVTM and CDR2 ANQGSEA. CDR3 DNA sequence: TGCAGCGTTAATAGGGGTTCCTACAATGAGCAGTTCTTC. Protein product: CSVNRGSYNEQFF.

This clonotype appeared many times. The chain uses TRBV7-2 and TRBJ1-6; D not resolved. The CDR3 has 14 residues. V lost 5 bases and J lost 7, with 12 bases in between. In germline, CDR1 is SGHTA, CDR2 FQGNSA. The CDR3 DNA reads as TGTGCCAGCAGCCATAATAATCCGAATTCACCCCTCCACTTT. This gives the protein CASSHNNPNSPLHF.

This clonotype has only a few counts. The V and J genes are TRBV9 and TRBJ1-4; D is possibly TRBD1 (6 bases). The length of the CDR3 is 16 residues. Per the germline V gene, CDR1 is SGDLS and CDR2 is YYNGEE. V lost 3 bases and J 1 base, leaving 13 bases between the germline ends. In DNA, the CDR3 is TGTGCCAGCAGCGCCGATCCCAGGGGAACTAATGAAAAACTGTTTTTT. Protein sequence: CASSADPRGTNEKLFF.

This clonotype has at least ten counts. The V call is TRBV5-1, the J call TRBJ2-7; D is possibly TRBD1 (6 bases). V gave up 1 base and J gave up 2 bases, with 13 bases separating them. Per germline, CDR1 SGHRS and CDR2 YFSETQ. The CDR3 covers 15 residues. The CDR3: CASSLSQGLTYEQYF. CDR3 nucleotides: TGCGCCAGCAGCTTGTCCCAGGGGCTAACCTACGAGCAGTACTTC.

Ten or more counts support this clonotype. V gene TRBV9 combines with J gene TRBJ1-5; D is unclear. This CDR3 contains 13 residues. Germline values: CDR1 SGDLS, CDR2 YYNGEE. Trimming took 4 bases from V and 3 from J, leaving 8 bases between them. The CDR3 sequence is CASSLHANQPQHF. The CDR3 DNA reads TGTGCCAGCAGCCTCCATGCCAATCAGCCCCAGCATTTT.

This clonotype has just a few counts. This sequence joins TRBV28 and TRBJ2-1; D is possibly TRBD2 (5 bases). The CDR3 covers 16 residues. Germline V gene sequence: CDR1 MDHEN, CDR2 SYDVKM. V lost 3 bases and J lost 7, with 19 bases in between. CDR3 protein: CASSFSGGPSANEQFF. CDR3 bases: TGTGCCAGCAGTTTCTCGGGCGGGCCATCTGCGAATGAGCAGTTCTTC. Full variable domain (rest looked up from reference TRBV28 and TRBJ2-1): DVKVTQSSRYLVKRTGEKVFLECVQDMDHENMFWYRQDPGLGLRLIYFSYDVKMKEKGDIPEGYSVSREKKERFSLILESASTNQTSMYLCASSFSGGPSANEQFFGPGTRLTVL.

This clonotype was recorded many times. The V gene is TRBV11-2, the J gene TRBJ2-4; tentatively, D is TRBD2 (6 bases). The CDR3 is 18 amino acids. CDR1 and CDR2 from the germline V gene are SGHAT and FQNNGV. V gave up 5 bases and J gave up 7 bases, with 27 bases separating them. CDR3 bases: TGTGCCAGCAGCCTAGTAGGGACTGGAATCTCCGCCGGGAACATTCAGTACTTC. Translating it yields CASSLVGTGISAGNIQYF.

J is TRBJ2-7 and V is TRBV25-1; D may match TRBD1 or TRBD2 (5 bases each). V shed 5 bases and J shed 7 bases, with 15 bases lying between them. The CDR3 is made up of 13 amino acids. Germline CDR1 is MGHDK and CDR2 is SYGVNS. In DNA, the CDR3 is TGTGCCAGCAGTCCCTCCGGGGCCCCGGAGCAGTACTTC. It encodes CASSPSGAPEQYF.

This clonotype showed up many times. The chain carries TRBV2 and TRBJ2-2, with TRBD2 matching over 7 bases. Germline V CDR1 and CDR2: SNHLY, FYNNEI. Trimming took 8 bases from V and 0 from J; bases not matched to a gene: 6. The CDR3 is made up of 15 amino acids. DNA for the CDR3: TGTGCCAGCGAGCCCGGGGGGTCGAACACCGGGGAGCTGTTTTTT. Amino acid sequence: CASEPGGSNTGELFF. Together with reference TRBV2 and TRBJ2-2, the CDR3 gives the full variable domain: EPEVTQTPSHQVTQMGQEVILRCVPISNHLYFYWYRQILGQKVEFLVSFYNNEISEKSEIFDDQFSVERPDGSNFTLKIRSTKLEDSAMYFCASEPGGSNTGELFFGEGSRLTVL.